This T cell receptor beta chain was retrieved from a study of identical twins (dated by TCRdb to 2016 to 2017). Study-wide context: TCR alpha and beta repertoires from monozygotic twins, unrelated adults of various ages and cord blood were deep-sequenced to test whether fetal clonotypes persist. To rule out contamination, the twin experiments were replicated at different times with different library preparation protocols.

The paper as a whole reports these results and caveats: Conclusions relied on cross-sectional statistical analysis, since the same donors could not be followed over many years. Invariant T cells such as MAIT and iNKT could partly confound zero-insertion analyses, though diverse VJ usage argued against this for most clonotypes. Fewer insertions were carried by abundant cord blood beta clonotypes; a weaker similar trend was observed in young adult naive repertoires, while no such trend was observed in memory repertoires. Recombination models systematically underestimated out-of-frame TCR alpha sharing in monozygotic twins but agreed with sharing between unrelated individuals. Compared with coincidental sharing between unrelated individuals, an excess of low generation-probability sequences was observed among out-of-frame TCR alpha sequences shared between twins. In beta out-of-frame sequences, excess twin sharing was weaker, because having fewer shared sequences lowered the signal-to-noise ratio.

Spanning cysteine to phenylalanine, the CDR3 consists of 18 amino acids. Here the CDR3 DNA is all that survives: 54 bases in frame from base 1. The germline V gene gives CDR1 as SGHVS and CDR2 as FQNEAQ. V loses 0 bases at its end and J loses 6 bases; junction bases beyond the gene matches: 10. Notes on this clonotype: No cognate antigen has been identified for it. One base away there is no much larger clone; base qualities are not given.

Libraries were prepared through 5' RACE. The instrument was an Illumina HiSeq 2000. Template switching added a universal primer binding site, and the final cDNA carried a unique molecular identifier that allowed TCR cDNA molecules to be counted accurately. Specific primers in the conserved constant-segment region were used to synthesize first-strand cDNA for the TCR alpha and beta chains. To control for contamination, every cDNA library carried two barcodes: a SMART-Mk sample barcode plus Illumina barcodes. TruSeq adapter sequences along with Illumina sample barcodes were introduced in two successive PCR steps. The Illumina HiSeq platform was used with custom primers to sequence TCR alpha and beta cDNA libraries. Processing in the source paper ran as follows. Unique molecular identifiers were extracted from raw reads with MiGEC, and CDR3 positions were determined with MiXCR. For each individual, recombination models were inferred using an EM algorithm with the repgenHMM and IGoR tools. Shared clonotype analysis was performed with the tcR package in R, normalizing sharing by the product of cloneset sizes. To study raw recombination without the effects of thymic and clonal selection, out-of-frame nonproductive sequences were analyzed. The public reads were run again by TCRdb, first through fastp at Q25 and then through MiXCR, and only productive beta chains were kept. Identical CDR3 proteins give one entry, which carries the most common genes and DNA. TCRdb, rather than the study authors, made the V and J calls. The sample includes approximately 550,000 distinct CDR3 sequences, with approximately 20% observed a single time. 0.4% to 0.6% of the sample is in the top ten clones.

Every donor in the study was a healthy Caucasian. The twin cohort consisted of three pairs of female monozygotic twins, all aged about 18 to 30 years. Positive isolation kits from Invitrogen were used to isolate CD4+ and CD8+ T cell populations. The sample was also linked to a second study, of yellow fever vaccine responses in identical twins. The second source states: The T cell response to vaccination in identical twins was reported by the authors to appear partly convergent and partly personalized. The study precisely tracked vaccine-responding T cell clones in identical twins.

The source material was CD4+ T cells sorted from blood. The clonotype was recovered from a woman in her late teens or twenties in good health. The chain joins TRBV7-8 to TRBJ2-2, with 10 bases aligning to TRBD2. The nucleotide sequence is TGTGCCAGCAGCTTAGCAATTAGCGGGAGGAACCCTTCCGGGGAGCTGTTTTTT. Its protein is CASSLAISGRNPSGELFF.